Listed here are 6 T cell receptor beta chains from one sample, sequenced in a study of shared clonotypes between healthy human individuals. Data came from immunoSEQ multiplex PCR; TCRdb stores just in-frame clones and leaves some out. The sample shows 2.3 million or so clones, more than 80% of them seen only once. The specimen sequenced was naive CD4+ T cells from PBMCs. Subset indicated: CD45RA+ positively selected. These receptors all stem from a man aged 18-30 years in good health. Some clones in this sample may be carry-over from other donors' samples.

The rearrangement links TRBV13 to TRBJ2-7, with 15 bases lining up with TRBD2. This CDR3 has 16 amino acids. J gave up 2 bases and V 4 bases, and 3 bases lay outside the gene matches. Germline CDR1 reads PRHDT; CDR2 reads FYEKMQ (reference sequence). The CDR3 DNA reads as TGTGCCAGCAGCTCAAGGACTAGCGGGAGGGCCTACGAGCAGTACTTC. Translated, it gives CASSSRTSGRAYEQYF.

About this clone: The identical CDR3 is also encoded by other nucleotide sequences in the sample. This chain joins TRBV5-1 and TRBJ2-5; no clear D gene. The germline CDR1 and CDR2 sequences are SGHRS and YFSETQ. V dropped 0 bases and J dropped 2 bases, with 8 bases sitting between them. The CDR3 runs to 14 residues. DNA for the CDR3: TGCGCCAGCAGCTTGGTTCCAGGACAAGAGACCCAGTACTTC. Its protein is CASSLVPGQETQYF.

The genes are TRBV18 and TRBJ2-7; TRBD2 aligns across 8 bases. Germline-derived CDR1 and CDR2 are KGHSH and LQKENI. The CDR3 covers 15 residues. Trimming cost V 5 bases and J 0 bases; bases outside gene matches: 6. This CDR3 is CASSASGLSSYEQYF. Written as DNA, the CDR3 is TGTGCCAGCTCAGCTAGCGGGTTGAGCTCCTACGAGCAGTACTTC.

The CDR3 sequence is CASSLPGGGSEAFF. In DNA form, the CDR3 reads TGTGCCAGCAGCTTACCAGGGGGCGGCTCTGAAGCTTTCTTT. J is TRBJ1-1 and V is TRBV7-9, with TRBD1 identical over 8 bases. Per the germline V gene, CDR1 is SEHNR and CDR2 is FQNEAQ (reference sequence). There are 14 residues in the CDR3. V was clipped by 2 bases and J by 6 bases; unmatched bases: 5.

The chain joins TRBV4-1 to TRBJ1-2; maybe TRBD1 (5 bases). V lost 0 bases to trimming and J lost 4 bases, with 9 bases between them. Germline CDR1 reads MGHRA; CDR2 reads YSYEKL. The CDR3 is made up of 14 amino acids. The CDR3 region has the DNA TGCGCCAGCAGCCAAGATGCGGGGGGCTATGGCTACACCTTC. Translating gives CASSQDAGGYGYTF.

The J gene is TRBJ1-4, the V gene TRBV7-9, with 7 bases identical to TRBD1. CDR3 size: 15 residues. The J segment lost 5 bases and the V segment lost 5 bases, leaving 8 bases of the junction unmatched. The V gene's germline CDR1 is SEHNR and CDR2 FQNEAQ (reference sequence). For the CDR3, the DNA is TGTGCCAGCAGCCGCTGGGGACAGATAAATGAAAAACTGTTTTTT. Residues: CASSRWGQINEKLFF.